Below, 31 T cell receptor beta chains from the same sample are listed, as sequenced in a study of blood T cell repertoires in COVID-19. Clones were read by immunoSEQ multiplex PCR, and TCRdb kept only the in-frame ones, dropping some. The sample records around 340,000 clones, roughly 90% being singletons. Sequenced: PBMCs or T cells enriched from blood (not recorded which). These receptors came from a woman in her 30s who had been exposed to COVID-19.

Here the CDR3 DNA reads TGTGCCAGTAGTCCCGTTACATACAATGAGCAGTTCTTC. Translating gives CASSPVTYNEQFF. This chain joins TRBV19 and TRBJ2-1; no firm D call. V shed 5 bases and J shed 4 bases, with 9 bases lying between them. Germline loops: CDR1 LNHDA, CDR2 SQIVND (reference sequence). This CDR3 has 13 amino acids. Variable domain in full (rest from reference TRBV19 and TRBJ2-1): DGGITQSPKYLFRKEGQNVTLSCEQNLNHDAMYWYRQDPGQGLRLIYYSQIVNDFQKGDIAEGYSVSREKKESFPLTVTSAQKNPTAFYLCASSPVTYNEQFFGPGTRLTVL.

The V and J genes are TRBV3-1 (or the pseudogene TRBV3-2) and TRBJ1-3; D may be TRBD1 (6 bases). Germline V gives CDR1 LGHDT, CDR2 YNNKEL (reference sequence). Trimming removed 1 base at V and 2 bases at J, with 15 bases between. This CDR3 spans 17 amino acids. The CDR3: CASSQVVTTGPGNTIYF. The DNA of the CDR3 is TGTGCCAGCAGCCAAGTGGTTACGACAGGACCTGGAAACACCATATATTTT.

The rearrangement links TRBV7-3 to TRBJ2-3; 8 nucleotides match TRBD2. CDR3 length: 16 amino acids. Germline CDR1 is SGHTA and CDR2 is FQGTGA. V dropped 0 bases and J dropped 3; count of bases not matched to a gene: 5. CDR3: CASSLTGTSSTDTQYF. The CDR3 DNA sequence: TGTGCCAGCAGCTTAACCGGGACTAGTTCGACAGATACGCAGTATTTT.

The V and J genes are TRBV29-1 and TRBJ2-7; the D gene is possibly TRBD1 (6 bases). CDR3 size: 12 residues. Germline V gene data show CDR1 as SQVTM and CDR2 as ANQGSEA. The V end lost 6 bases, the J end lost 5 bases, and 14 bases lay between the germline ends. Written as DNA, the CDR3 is TGCAGCGTAAAACAGGGTTCCAACGAGCAGTACTTC. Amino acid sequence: CSVKQGSNEQYF.

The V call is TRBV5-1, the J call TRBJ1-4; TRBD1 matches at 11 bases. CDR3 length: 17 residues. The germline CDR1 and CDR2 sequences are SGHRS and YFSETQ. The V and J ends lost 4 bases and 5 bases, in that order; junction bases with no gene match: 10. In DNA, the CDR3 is TGCGCCAGCAGCGACCCCGGGACAGGGGGTGAAAATGAAAAACTGTTTTTT. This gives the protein CASSDPGTGGENEKLFF.

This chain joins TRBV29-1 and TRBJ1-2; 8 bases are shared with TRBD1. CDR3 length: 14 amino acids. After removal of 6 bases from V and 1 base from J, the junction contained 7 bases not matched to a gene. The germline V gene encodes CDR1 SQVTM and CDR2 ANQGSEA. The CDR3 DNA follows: TGCAGCGTCGGACAGGGCCTATATAACTATGGCTACACCTTC. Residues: CSVGQGLYNYGYTF.

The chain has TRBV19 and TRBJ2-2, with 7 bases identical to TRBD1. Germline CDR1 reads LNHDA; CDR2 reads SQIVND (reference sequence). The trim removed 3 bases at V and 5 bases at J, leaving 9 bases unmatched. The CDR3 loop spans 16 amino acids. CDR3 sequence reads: CASSIVQGVRTGELFF. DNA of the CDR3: TGTGCCAGTAGTATCGTTCAGGGGGTGAGGACCGGGGAGCTGTTTTTT.

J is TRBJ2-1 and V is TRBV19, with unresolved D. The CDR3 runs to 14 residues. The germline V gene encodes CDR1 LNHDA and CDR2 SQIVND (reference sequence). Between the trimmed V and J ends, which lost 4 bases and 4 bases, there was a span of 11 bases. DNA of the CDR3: TGTGCCAGTAGTAGGGCCGCGATTTACAATGAGCAGTTCTTC. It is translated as CASSRAAIYNEQFF. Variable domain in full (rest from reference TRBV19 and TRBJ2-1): DGGITQSPKYLFRKEGQNVTLSCEQNLNHDAMYWYRQDPGQGLRLIYYSQIVNDFQKGDIAEGYSVSREKKESFPLTVTSAQKNPTAFYLCASSRAAIYNEQFFGPGTRLTVL.

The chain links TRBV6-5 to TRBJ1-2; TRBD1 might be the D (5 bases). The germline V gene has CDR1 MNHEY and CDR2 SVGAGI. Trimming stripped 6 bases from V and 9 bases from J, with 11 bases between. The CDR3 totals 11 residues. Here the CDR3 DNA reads TGTGCCAGCAGGACCCAGGGAAGCTACACCTTC. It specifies CASRTQGSYTF.

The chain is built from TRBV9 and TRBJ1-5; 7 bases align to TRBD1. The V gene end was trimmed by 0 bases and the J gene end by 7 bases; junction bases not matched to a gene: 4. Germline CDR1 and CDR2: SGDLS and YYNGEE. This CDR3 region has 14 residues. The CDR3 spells CASSVEGAHQPQHF. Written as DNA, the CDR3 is TGTGCCAGCAGCGTAGAGGGGGCGCACCAGCCCCAGCATTTT.

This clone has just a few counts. For the CDR3, the DNA is TGTGCCAGTAGACTAGCGGGAGGCGATGAGCAGTTCTTC. This sequence encodes CASRLAGGDEQFF. The rearrangement joins TRBV19 to TRBJ2-1, with TRBD2 identical over 12 bases. Germline lookup yields CDR1 LNHDA and CDR2 SQIVND (reference sequence). The CDR3 length is 13 residues. The J segment lost 8 bases and the V segment lost 6 bases, leaving 2 bases of the junction unmatched.

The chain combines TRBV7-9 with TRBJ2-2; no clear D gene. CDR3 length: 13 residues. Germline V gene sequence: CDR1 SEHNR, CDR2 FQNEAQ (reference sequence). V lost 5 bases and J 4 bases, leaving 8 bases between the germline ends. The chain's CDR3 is CASSTGSTGELFF. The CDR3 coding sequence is TGTGCCAGCAGCACCGGGTCCACCGGGGAGCTGTTTTTT.

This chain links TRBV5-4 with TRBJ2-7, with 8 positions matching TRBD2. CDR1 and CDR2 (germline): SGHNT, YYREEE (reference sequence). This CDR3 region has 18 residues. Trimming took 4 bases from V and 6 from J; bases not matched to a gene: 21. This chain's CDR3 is CASSVGRGSWSGYGEQYF. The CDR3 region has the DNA TGTGCCAGCAGCGTCGGGAGGGGGAGCTGGAGTGGCTACGGCGAGCAGTACTTC.

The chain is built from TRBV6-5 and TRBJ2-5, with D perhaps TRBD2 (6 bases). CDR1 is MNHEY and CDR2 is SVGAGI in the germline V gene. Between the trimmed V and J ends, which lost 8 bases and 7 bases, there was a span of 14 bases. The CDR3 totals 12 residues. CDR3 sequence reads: CASGGAQVTQYF. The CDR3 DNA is TGTGCCAGCGGCGGGGCTCAGGTGACCCAGTACTTC.

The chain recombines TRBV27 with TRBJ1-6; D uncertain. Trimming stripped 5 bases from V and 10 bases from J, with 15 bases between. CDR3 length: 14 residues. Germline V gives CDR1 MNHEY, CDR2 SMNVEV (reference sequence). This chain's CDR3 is CASSPIGVESPLHF. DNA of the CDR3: TGTGCCAGCAGTCCCATCGGGGTGGAGTCACCCCTCCACTTT.

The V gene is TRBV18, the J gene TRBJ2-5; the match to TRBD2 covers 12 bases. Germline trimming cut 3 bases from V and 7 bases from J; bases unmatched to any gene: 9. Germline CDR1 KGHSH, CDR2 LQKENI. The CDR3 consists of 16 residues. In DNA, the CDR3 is TGTGCCAGCTCACCCCCAGGACTAGCGGGGATAGGGACCCAGTACTTC. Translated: CASSPPGLAGIGTQYF.

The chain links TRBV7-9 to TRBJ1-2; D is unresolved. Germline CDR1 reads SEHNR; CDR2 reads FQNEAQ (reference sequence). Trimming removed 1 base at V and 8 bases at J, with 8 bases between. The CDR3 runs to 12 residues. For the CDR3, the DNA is TGTGCCAGCAGCTTAGTAACGCGAGGCTACACCTTC. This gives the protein CASSLVTRGYTF.

The CDR3 protein is CASSPVADFSYEQYF. The CDR3, as DNA: TGCGCCAGCAGCCCAGTAGCGGACTTCTCCTACGAGCAGTACTTC. This rearrangement joins TRBV5-1 to TRBJ2-7; D is possibly TRBD2 (6 bases). The CDR3 is 15 residues long. Trimming shortened V by 4 bases and J by 0 bases, and 14 bases separated the two germline ends. From germline, CDR1 is SGHRS and CDR2 YFSETQ.

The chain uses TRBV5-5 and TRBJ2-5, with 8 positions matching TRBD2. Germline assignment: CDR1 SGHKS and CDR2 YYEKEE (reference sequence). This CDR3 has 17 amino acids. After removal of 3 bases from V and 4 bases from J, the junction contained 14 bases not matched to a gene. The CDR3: CASSSRSGGVTLETQYF. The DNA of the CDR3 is TGTGCCAGCAGCTCCAGGAGCGGGGGAGTTACTTTAGAGACCCAGTACTTC. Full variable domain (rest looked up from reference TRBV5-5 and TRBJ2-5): DAGVTQSPTHLIKTRGQQVTLRCSPISGHKSVSWYQQVLGQGPQFIFQYYEKEERGRGNFPDRFSARQFPNYSSELNVNALLLGDSALYLCASSSRSGGVTLETQYFGPGTRLLVL.

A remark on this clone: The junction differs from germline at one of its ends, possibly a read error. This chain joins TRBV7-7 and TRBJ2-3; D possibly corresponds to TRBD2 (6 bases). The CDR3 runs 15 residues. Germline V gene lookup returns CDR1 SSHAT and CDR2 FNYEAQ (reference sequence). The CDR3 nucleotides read TGTGCTAGCAGCTTAGGGGACTCCGACACAGATACGCAGTATTTT. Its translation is CASSLGDSDTDTQYF.

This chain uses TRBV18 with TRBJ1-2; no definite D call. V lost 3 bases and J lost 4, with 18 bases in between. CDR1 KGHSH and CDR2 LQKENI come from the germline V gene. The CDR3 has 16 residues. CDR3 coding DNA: TGTGCCAGCTCACCCCCGACCGCGGGGAGCCCCTATGGCTACACCTTC. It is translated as CASSPPTAGSPYGYTF.

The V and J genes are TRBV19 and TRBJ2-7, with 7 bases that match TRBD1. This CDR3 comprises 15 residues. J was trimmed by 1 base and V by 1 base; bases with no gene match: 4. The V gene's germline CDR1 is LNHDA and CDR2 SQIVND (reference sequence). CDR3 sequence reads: CASSIATGASYEQYF. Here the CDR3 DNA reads TGTGCCAGTAGTATAGCTACAGGGGCTTCCTACGAGCAGTACTTC.

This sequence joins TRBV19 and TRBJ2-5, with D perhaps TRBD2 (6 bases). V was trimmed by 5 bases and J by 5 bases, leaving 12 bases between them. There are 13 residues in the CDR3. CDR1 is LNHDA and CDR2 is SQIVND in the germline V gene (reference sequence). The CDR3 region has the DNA TGTGCCAGTAGTCCCCGACTAGGGGAGACCCAGTACTTC. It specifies CASSPRLGETQYF.

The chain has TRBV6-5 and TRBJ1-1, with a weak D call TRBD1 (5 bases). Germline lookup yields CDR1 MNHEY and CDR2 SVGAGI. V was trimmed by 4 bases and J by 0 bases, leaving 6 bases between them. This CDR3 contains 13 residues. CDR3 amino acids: CASSWGVNTEAFF. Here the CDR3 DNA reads TGTGCCAGCAGTTGGGGGGTGAACACTGAAGCTTTCTTT.

CDR3 in amino acids: CASSTRGGTSDTQYF. CDR3 bases: TGTGCCAGCAGCACGAGGGGGGGAACCTCAGATACGCAGTATTTT. The chain links TRBV9 to TRBJ2-3; a possible D gene is TRBD2 (7 bases). The CDR3 extends over 15 amino acids. Trimming removed 4 bases from V and 4 bases from J, with 16 bases in between. The germline V gene encodes CDR1 SGDLS and CDR2 YYNGEE.

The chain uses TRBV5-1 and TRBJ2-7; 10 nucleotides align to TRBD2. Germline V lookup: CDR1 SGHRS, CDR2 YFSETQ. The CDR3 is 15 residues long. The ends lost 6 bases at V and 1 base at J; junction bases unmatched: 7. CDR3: CASKDTSGVSYEQYF. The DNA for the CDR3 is TGCGCCAGCAAGGATACTAGCGGGGTTTCCTACGAGCAGTACTTC. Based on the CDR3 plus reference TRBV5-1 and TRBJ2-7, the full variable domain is KAGVTQTPRYLIKTRGQQVTLSCSPISGHRSVSWYQQTPGQGLQFLFEYFSETQRNKGNFPGRFSGRQFSNSRSEMNVSTLELGDSALYLCASKDTSGVSYEQYFGPGTRLTVT.

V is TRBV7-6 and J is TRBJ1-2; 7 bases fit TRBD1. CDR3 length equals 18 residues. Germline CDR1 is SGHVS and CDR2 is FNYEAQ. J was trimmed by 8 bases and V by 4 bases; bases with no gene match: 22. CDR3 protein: CASSSFLSGPDRVGGYTF. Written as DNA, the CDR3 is TGTGCCAGCAGCTCATTCCTCTCGGGGCCCGACAGGGTAGGCGGCTACACCTTC.

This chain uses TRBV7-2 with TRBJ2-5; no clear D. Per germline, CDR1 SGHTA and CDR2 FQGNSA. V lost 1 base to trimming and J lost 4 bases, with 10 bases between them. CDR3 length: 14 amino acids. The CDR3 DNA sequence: TGTGCCAGCAGCTTAGGGCTAGAGCGAGAGACCCAGTACTTC. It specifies CASSLGLERETQYF.

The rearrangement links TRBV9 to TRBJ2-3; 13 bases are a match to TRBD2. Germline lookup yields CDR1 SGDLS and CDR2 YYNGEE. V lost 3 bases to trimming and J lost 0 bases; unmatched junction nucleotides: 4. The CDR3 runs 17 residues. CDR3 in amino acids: CASSGGTSGTSTDTQYF. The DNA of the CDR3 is TGTGCCAGCAGCGGGGGGACTAGCGGGACTAGCACAGATACGCAGTATTTT.

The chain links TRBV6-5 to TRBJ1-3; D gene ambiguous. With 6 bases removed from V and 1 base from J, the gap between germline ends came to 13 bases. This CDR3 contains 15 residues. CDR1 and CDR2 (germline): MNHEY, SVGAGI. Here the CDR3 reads CASSLRDSSGNTIYF. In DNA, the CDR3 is TGTGCCAGCAGCCTCCGGGATTCTTCTGGAAACACCATATATTTT.

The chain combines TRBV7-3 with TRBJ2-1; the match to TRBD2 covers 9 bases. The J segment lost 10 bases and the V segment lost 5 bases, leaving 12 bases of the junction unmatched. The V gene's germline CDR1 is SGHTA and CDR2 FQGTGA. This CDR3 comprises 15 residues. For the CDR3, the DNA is TGTGCCAGCAGCATTAGCGGGGGTGGATTGGAAGAGCAGTTCTTC. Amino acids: CASSISGGGLEEQFF.